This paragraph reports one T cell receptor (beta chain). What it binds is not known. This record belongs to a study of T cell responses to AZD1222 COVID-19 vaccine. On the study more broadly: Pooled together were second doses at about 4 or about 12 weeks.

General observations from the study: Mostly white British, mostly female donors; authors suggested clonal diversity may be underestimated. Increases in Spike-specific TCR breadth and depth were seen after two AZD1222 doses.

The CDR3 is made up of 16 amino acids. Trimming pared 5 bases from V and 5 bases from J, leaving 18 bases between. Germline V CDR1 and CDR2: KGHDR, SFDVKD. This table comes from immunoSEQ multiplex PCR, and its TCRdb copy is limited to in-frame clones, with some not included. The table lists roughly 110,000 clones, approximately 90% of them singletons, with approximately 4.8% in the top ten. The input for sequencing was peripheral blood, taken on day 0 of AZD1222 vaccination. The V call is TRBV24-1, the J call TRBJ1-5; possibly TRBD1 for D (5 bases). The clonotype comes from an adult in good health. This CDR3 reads CATSGDPKGPYQPQHF. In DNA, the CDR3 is TGTGCCACCAGTGGAGACCCGAAGGGACCATATCAGCCCCAGCATTTT.